Listed below are T cell receptor beta chains from one sample, sequenced in a study of vaccination and CD4 T cells after COVID-19. No cognate antigen is known for these TCRs. TCRdb re-called the PCR reads through MiXCR, storing one row per CDR3 protein. The table records under 20,000 distinct CDR3 sequences, roughly two fifths of them present only once. Sequenced here: CD4+ T cells from blood, cultured in vitro, sampled after SARS-CoV-2 vaccination. These receptors were collected from a human donor who had recovered from COVID-19. The CDR3 runs from the conserved cysteine through the conserved F or W. The D gene is left open where the match is weak. Not all rows give a size; the values are once, few, many and, for expanded clones, a class.

clone size | J gene | D gene | V gene | CDR3 DNA | CDR3 protein
few | TRBJ2-3 | TRBD2 | TRBV7-3 | TGTGCCAGCAGACTAGCGGGAGGCGCAGATACGCAGTATTTT | CASRLAGGADTQYF
few | TRBJ2-5 | TRBD1 | TRBV10-3 | TGTGCCACCACGGACAGGTTAATCCAAGAGACCCAGTACTTC | CATTDRLIQETQYF
- | TRBJ2-5 | - | TRBV18 | TGTGCCAGCTCACCTTTTTCAGAGACCCAGTACTTC | CASSPFSETQYF
- | TRBJ1-5 | - | TRBV30 | TGTGCCTGGAGTGCTGTCGCAGGGGCGGATCAGCCCCAGCATTTT | CAWSAVAGADQPQHF
- | TRBJ1-3 | - | TRBV7-2 | TGTGCCAGCGCCCACTCGGGGTCTGGCACTGGAAACACCATATATTTT | CASAHSGSGTGNTIYF
few | TRBJ2-7 | - | TRBV11-3 | TGTGCCAGCAGCGTAACAGGGAATGTCTACGAGCAGTACTTC | CASSVTGNVYEQYF
- | TRBJ1-5 | - | TRBV20-1 | TGCAGTGCTGCAGGACCTAGGGGAGACAATCAGCCCCAGCATTTT | CSAAGPRGDNQPQHF
few | TRBJ2-3 | - | TRBV11-3 | TGTGCCAGCAGCTTTGGGACCAGCCTCAGCACAGATACGCAGTATTTT | CASSFGTSLSTDTQYF
- | TRBJ1-5 | - | TRBV6-2/TRBV6-3 | TGTGCCAGCACTCGGACCAACACTGAGCCCCAGCATTTT | CASTRTNTEPQHF
- | TRBJ1-1 | - | TRBV28 | TGTGCCAGCAGTGTACCAGGGTCCCCCACCATGAACACTGAAGCTTTCTTT | CASSVPGSPTMNTEAFF
- | TRBJ1-1 | - | TRBV5-4 | TGTGCCAGCAGCTTGGGAGGGGCCGCTGAAGCTTTCTTT | CASSLGGAAEAFF
- | TRBJ1-5 | - | TRBV5-6 | TGTGCCAGCAGCCGAGGGGGGACGAGCAATCAGCCCCAGCATTTT | CASSRGGTSNQPQHF
few | TRBJ1-2 | - | TRBV28 | TGTGCCAGCAGTTCACCGGGACCTCAATATGGCTACACCTTC | CASSSPGPQYGYTF
- | TRBJ2-7 | - | TRBV2 | TGTGCCAGCAGGGTAACCTACGAGCAGTACTTC | CASRVTYEQYF
- | TRBJ2-5 | - | TRBV6-5 | TGTGCCAGCAGTTACTCAACTGGGGGTTCACAAGAGACCCAGTACTTC | CASSYSTGGSQETQYF
- | TRBJ2-5 | - | TRBV11-3 | TGTGCCAGCAGCCAAACAGGGCCCGAGACCCAGTACTTC | CASSQTGPETQYF
few | TRBJ2-7 | - | TRBV6-1 | TGTGCCAGCAGTCAAAAGCTTCCGGGTCCCGAGCAGTACTTC | CASSQKLPGPEQYF